Reported below is one T cell receptor beta chain. This CDR3 contains 19 residues. Looked up from germline, CDR1 is KGHDR and CDR2 is SFDVKD. Trimming stripped 4 bases from V and 3 bases from J, with 27 bases between. These data are taken from a study of T-cell memory formation after mild COVID-19. TCRdb ran MiXCR on the 5' RACE reads and lists one entry per CDR3 protein. The data hold hundreds of thousands of distinct CDR3 sequences, with roughly 18% observed a single time. The chain employs TRBV24-1 and TRBJ2-7; D gene ambiguous. The TCR sequence derives from an adult woman who had mild COVID-19 (a few samples of this study predate the infection). Cell type and time point are not known. Sequencing was carried out using PBMCs or a T cell subset sorted from them (not recorded which). In nucleotides, the CDR3 is TGTGCCACCAGTGACCCTCCCTTCCTTCGGCAGCCCTATTGCTACGAGCAGTACTTC. This codes for CATSDPPFLRQPYCYEQYF.